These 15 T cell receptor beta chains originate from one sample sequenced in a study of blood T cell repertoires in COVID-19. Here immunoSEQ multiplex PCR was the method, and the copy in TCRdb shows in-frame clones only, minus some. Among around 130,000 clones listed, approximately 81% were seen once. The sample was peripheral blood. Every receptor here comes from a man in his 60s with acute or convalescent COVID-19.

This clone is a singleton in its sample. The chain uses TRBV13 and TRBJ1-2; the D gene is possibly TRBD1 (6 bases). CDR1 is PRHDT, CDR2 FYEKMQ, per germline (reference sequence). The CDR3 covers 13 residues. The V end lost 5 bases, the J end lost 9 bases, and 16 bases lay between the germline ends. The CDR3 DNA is TGTGCCAGCAGCGCACAGGGAGGGTGGAGCTACACCTTC. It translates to CASSAQGGWSYTF.

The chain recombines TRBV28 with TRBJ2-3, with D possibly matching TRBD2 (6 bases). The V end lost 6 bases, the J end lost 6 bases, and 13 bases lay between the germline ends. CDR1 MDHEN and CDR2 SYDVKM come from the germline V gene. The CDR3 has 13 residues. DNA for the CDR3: TGTGCCAGCAGCACGACTAGGCCGGATACGCAGTATTTT. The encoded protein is CASSTTRPDTQYF.

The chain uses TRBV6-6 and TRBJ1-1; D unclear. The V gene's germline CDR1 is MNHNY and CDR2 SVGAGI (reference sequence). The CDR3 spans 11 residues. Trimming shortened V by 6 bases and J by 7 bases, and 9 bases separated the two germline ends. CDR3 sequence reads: CASSRSVEAFF. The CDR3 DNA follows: TGTGCCAGCAGCCGGTCGGTTGAAGCTTTCTTT.

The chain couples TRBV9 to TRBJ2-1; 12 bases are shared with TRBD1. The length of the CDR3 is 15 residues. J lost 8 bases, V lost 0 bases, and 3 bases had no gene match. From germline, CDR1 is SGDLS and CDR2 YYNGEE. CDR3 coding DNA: TGTGCCAGCAGCGTAGCGGGGACAGGGGGCGATGAGCAGTTCTTC. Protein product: CASSVAGTGGDEQFF.

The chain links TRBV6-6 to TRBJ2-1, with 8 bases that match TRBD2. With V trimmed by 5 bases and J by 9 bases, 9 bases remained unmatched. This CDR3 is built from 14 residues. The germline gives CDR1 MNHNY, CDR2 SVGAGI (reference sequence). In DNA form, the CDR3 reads TGTGCCAGCAGTCTAGCGGGTGGATCTAGTGAGCAGTTCTTC. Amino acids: CASSLAGGSSEQFF.

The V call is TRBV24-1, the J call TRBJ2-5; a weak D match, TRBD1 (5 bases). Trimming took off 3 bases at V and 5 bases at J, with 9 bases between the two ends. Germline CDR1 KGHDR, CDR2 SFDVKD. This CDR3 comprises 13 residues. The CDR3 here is CATSDAGRETQYF. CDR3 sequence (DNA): TGTGCCACCAGTGATGCAGGGCGGGAGACCCAGTACTTC.

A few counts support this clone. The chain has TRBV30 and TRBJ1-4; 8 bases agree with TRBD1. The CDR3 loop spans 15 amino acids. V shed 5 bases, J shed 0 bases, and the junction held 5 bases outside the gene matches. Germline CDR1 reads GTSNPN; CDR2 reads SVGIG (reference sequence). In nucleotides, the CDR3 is TGTGCCTGGGGGACAGGCCTTGCAACTAATGAAAAACTGTTTTTT. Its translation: CAWGTGLATNEKLFF.

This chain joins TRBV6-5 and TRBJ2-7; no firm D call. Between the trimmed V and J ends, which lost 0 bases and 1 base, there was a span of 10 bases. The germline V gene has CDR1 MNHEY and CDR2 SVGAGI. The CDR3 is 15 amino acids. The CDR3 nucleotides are TGTGCCAGCAGTTACTCAGGCGGAGCATCCTACGAGCAGTACTTC. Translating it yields CASSYSGGASYEQYF.

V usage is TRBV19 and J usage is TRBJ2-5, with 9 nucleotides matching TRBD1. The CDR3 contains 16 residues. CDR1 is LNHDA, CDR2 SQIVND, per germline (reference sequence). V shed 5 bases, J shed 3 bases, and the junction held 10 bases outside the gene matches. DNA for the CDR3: TGTGCCAGTAGTTTTTCGCCGCGGACAGGGGAAGAGACCCAGTACTTC. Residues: CASSFSPRTGEETQYF.

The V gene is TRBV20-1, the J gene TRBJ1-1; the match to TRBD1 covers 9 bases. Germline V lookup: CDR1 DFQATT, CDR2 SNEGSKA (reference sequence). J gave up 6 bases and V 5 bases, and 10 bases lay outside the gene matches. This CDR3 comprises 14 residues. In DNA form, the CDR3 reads TGCAGTGCTGGTGCCGGGACAGGGAGACCTGAAGCTTTCTTT. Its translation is CSAGAGTGRPEAFF.

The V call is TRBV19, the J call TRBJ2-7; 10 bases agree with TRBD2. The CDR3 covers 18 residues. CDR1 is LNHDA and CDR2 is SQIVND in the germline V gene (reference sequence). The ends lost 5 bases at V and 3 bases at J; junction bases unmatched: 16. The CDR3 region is CASSSRKLLAGESYEQYF. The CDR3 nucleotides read TGTGCCAGTAGTTCCCGTAAACTTCTAGCGGGAGAAAGCTACGAGCAGTACTTC.

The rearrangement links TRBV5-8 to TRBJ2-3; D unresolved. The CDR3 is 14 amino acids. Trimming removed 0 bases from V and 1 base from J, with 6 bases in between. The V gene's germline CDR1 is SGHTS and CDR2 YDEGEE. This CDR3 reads CASSLVAGTDTQYF. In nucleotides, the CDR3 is TGTGCCAGCAGCTTGGTAGCCGGCACAGATACGCAGTATTTT.

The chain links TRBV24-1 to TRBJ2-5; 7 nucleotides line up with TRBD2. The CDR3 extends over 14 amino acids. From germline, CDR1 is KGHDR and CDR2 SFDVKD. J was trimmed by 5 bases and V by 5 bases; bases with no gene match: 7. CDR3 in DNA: TGTGCCACCAGTGGCCCGCGGGAGTCGGAGACCCAGTACTTC. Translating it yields CATSGPRESETQYF.

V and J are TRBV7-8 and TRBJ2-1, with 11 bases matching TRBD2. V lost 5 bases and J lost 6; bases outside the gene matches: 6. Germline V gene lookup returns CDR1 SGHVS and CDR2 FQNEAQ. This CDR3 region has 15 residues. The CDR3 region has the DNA TGTGCCAGCAGCAATAGCGGGAGGGGAGGCAATGAGCAGTTCTTC. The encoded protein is CASSNSGRGGNEQFF. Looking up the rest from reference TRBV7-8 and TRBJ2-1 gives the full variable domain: GAGVSQSPRYKVAKRGQDVALRCDPISGHVSLFWYQQALGQGPEFLTYFQNEAQLDKSGLPSDRFFAERPEGSVSTLKIQRTQQEDSAVYLCASSNSGRGGNEQFFGPGTRLTVL.

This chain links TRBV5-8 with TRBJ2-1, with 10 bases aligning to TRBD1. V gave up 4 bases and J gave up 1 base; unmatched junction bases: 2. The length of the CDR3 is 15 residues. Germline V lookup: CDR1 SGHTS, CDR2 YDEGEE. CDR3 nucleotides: TGTGCCAGCAGCATGGGACAGGGGTCCTACAATGAGCAGTTCTTC. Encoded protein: CASSMGQGSYNEQFF. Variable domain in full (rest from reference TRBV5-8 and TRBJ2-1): EAGVTQSPTHLIKTRGQQATLRCSPISGHTSVYWYQQALGLGLQFLLWYDEGEERNRGNFPPRFSGRQFPNYSSELNVNALELEDSALYLCASSMGQGSYNEQFFGPGTRLTVL.